The following is a TCR beta chain sequence with its context. This record comes from a study of blood T cell repertoires in COVID-19. Germline lookup yields CDR1 ENHRY and CDR2 SYGVKD. The junction had 10 bases not matched to a gene; V was cut back by 6 bases and J by 7 bases. This CDR3 is 14 amino acids long. Data came from immunoSEQ multiplex PCR; TCRdb stores just in-frame clones and leaves some out. The sample lists around 220,000 clones, about 82% seen once, with 8% to 13% in the top ten. The gene calls are TRBV10-3 and TRBJ2-5, with 8 positions matching TRBD2. The sequencing sample was made of peripheral blood. This TCR derives from a woman at least 80 years old with acute or convalescent COVID-19. DNA of the CDR3: TGTGCCATCAGCCCAGCGGGGGAGGGCGGGACCCAGTACTTC. Protein: CAISPAGEGGTQYF.